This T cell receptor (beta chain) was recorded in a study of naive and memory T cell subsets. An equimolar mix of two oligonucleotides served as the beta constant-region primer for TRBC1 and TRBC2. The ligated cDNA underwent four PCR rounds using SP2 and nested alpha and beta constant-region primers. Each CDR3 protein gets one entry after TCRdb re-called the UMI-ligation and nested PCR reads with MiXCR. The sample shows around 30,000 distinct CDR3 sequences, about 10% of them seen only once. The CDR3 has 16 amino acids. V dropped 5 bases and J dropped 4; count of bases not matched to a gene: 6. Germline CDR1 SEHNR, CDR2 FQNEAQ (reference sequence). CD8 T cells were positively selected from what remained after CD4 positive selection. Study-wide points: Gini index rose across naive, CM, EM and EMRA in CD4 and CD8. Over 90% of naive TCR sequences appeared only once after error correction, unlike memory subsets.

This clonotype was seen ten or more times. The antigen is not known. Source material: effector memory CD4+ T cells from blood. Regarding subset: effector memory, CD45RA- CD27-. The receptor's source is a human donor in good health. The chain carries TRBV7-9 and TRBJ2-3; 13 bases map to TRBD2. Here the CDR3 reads CASSRGLAGAPDTQYF. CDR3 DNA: TGTGCCAGCAGCCGAGGACTAGCGGGAGCCCCAGATACGCAGTATTTT.